The sequence of this T cell receptor (beta chain) was determined in a study of shared clonotypes between healthy human individuals. Looking at the study overall: CD4 naive and CD4 memory each took three plates per donor, while CD8 naive took two and CD8 memory one. Findings and limits, study-wide: Non-shared clonotypes were found to have lower generation probabilities than the clonotypes that were shared by all four of the sorted-subset donors.

Deep was the level at which the assay was run. TCRdb keeps only in-frame clones here, not all; method: immunoSEQ multiplex PCR. The sample lists millions of clones; approximately 94% were seen once. Note on this clone: The antigen is unknown.

This CDR3 is 15 amino acids long. Germline V gene data show CDR1 as SNHLY and CDR2 as FYNNEI. The ends were cut back, 1 base at V and 2 bases at J, with 9 bases in the middle. Both subsets, CD45RA+ naive and CD45RA-negative memory, were split from the CD4+ cells. The rearrangement joins TRBV2 to TRBJ2-1; D may be TRBD2 (5 bases). The source material was naive CD4+ T cells sorted from blood. Subset: CD45RA+ positively selected. The source of this sequence is a man aged 18 to 30 in good health. Written as DNA, the CDR3 is TGTGCCAGCAGTGAAGAGAGGGTTACCTACAATGAGCAGTTCTTC. Protein sequence: CASSEERVTYNEQFF. The full variable domain, in which reference TRBV2 and TRBJ2-1 provide the parts outside the CDR3, is EPEVTQTPSHQVTQMGQEVILRCVPISNHLYFYWYRQILGQKVEFLVSFYNNEISEKSEIFDDQFSVERPDGSNFTLKIRSTKLEDSAMYFCASSEERVTYNEQFFGPGTRLTVL.